A single sample gave rise to the 7 T cell receptor beta chains below, sequenced in a study of CD8+ T cells in alopecia areata. In each case, RNA was isolated and then reverse transcribed into cDNA as the sequencing template. Measured with immunoSEQ multiplex PCR; TCRdb has only the in-frame clones, and not every one. This sample has roughly 30,000 clones, with about two thirds found just once. The sample taken for sequencing was NKG2D-high CD8+ T cells sorted from blood. Source of these receptors: a human donor with alopecia areata.

The genes are TRBV5-1 and TRBJ2-7; 8 positions match TRBD1. Germline V CDR1 and CDR2: SGHRS, YFSETQ. The CDR3 is 15 residues long. With 0 bases clipped from V and 0 bases from J, the junction kept 2 bases outside the gene matches. CDR3 bases: TGCGCCAGCAGCTTGGAGGGACAGGTCTCCTACGAGCAGTACTTC. It yields the protein CASSLEGQVSYEQYF.

The chain couples TRBV7-9 to TRBJ2-2, with 8 bases aligning to TRBD1. V lost 4 bases, J lost 4 bases, and 5 bases stayed unmatched. The CDR3 sequence is 15 residues long. The germline V gene encodes CDR1 SEHNR and CDR2 FQNEAQ (reference sequence). The CDR3 coding sequence is TGTGCCAGCAGCTCGACAGGGGCGTCCACCGGGGAGCTGTTTTTT. Its protein is CASSSTGASTGELFF.

The rearrangement uses TRBV9 and TRBJ1-5, with D unresolved. There are 13 residues in the CDR3. The germline V and J ends were trimmed by 3 bases and 2 bases, with 6 bases remaining between them. Germline assignment: CDR1 SGDLS and CDR2 YYNGEE. In DNA, the CDR3 is TGTGCCAGCAGCGCCACGGGCAATCAGCCCCAGCATTTT. As protein: CASSATGNQPQHF.

To note about this clone: The identical CDR3 is also encoded by other nucleotide sequences in the sample. This chain links TRBV29-1 with TRBJ1-1; D gene uncertain. Trimming pared 5 bases from V and 0 bases from J, leaving 7 bases between. CDR3 length: 12 residues. Germline V lookup: CDR1 SQVTM, CDR2 ANQGSEA. CDR3 region: CSVTRMNTEAFF. CDR3 DNA sequence: TGCAGCGTTACGAGGATGAACACTGAAGCTTTCTTT.

This chain links TRBV7-2 with TRBJ2-2; D is undetermined. The CDR3 covers 12 residues. Trimming took off 8 bases at V and 5 bases at J, with 9 bases between the two ends. CDR1 is SGHTA, CDR2 FQGNSA, per germline. CDR3 protein: CASGLGTGELFF. In DNA form, the CDR3 reads TGTGCCAGCGGTTTAGGGACCGGGGAGCTGTTTTTT.

V is TRBV7-9 and J is TRBJ2-7; TRBD1 is a possible D gene (6 bases). The CDR3 runs 13 residues. Trimming cost V 5 bases and J 2 bases, with 10 bases left between them. CDR1 and CDR2 (germline): SEHNR, FQNEAQ (reference sequence). The CDR3 coding sequence is TGTGCCAGCAGCGCAGGGGTGGCCTACGAGCAGTACTTC. This codes for CASSAGVAYEQYF.

The chain has TRBV27 and TRBJ1-4; the D is unclear. CDR1 and CDR2 from the germline V gene are MNHEY and SMNVEV (reference sequence). This CDR3 is 16 amino acids long. V lost 0 bases to trimming and J lost 10 bases, with 18 bases between them. CDR3 in amino acids: CASSLSAFSFKGKLFF. The CDR3 DNA reads as TGTGCCAGCAGTTTATCGGCTTTCAGCTTTAAAGGAAAACTGTTTTTT.